These 19 T cell receptor beta chains were sequenced from one sample in a study of blood T cell repertoires in COVID-19. Measured with immunoSEQ multiplex PCR; TCRdb has only the in-frame clones, and not every one. The sample lists roughly 73,000 clones, 88% occurring once. Input material: peripheral blood. These receptors originate from a human donor in a cohort sampled during active COVID-19.

The rearrangement links TRBV19 to TRBJ1-1, with 9 bases that match TRBD1. The CDR3 is 14 amino acids. Losses at the gene ends were 3 bases for V and 4 bases for J; bases not matched to a gene: 3. Germline V gives CDR1 LNHDA, CDR2 SQIVND (reference sequence). The CDR3 sequence is CASSIDRGGTEAFF. CDR3 DNA sequence: TGTGCCAGTAGTATCGACAGGGGGGGCACTGAAGCTTTCTTT. Full variable domain (remainder filled in from reference TRBV19 and TRBJ1-1): DGGITQSPKYLFRKEGQNVTLSCEQNLNHDAMYWYRQDPGQGLRLIYYSQIVNDFQKGDIAEGYSVSREKKESFPLTVTSAQKNPTAFYLCASSIDRGGTEAFFGQGTRLTVV.

This chain joins TRBV19 and TRBJ1-2; 10 nucleotides match TRBD1. Trimming at V came to 5 bases and at J to 6 bases, leaving 3 bases not matched to a gene. This CDR3 is built from 13 residues. Germline-derived CDR1 and CDR2 are LNHDA and SQIVND (reference sequence). This CDR3 is CASSRQGAHGYTF. Here the CDR3 DNA reads TGTGCCAGTAGTCGACAGGGGGCGCATGGCTACACCTTC.

This chain links TRBV12-3 or TRBV12-4 with TRBJ1-5; D perhaps matches TRBD1 (6 bases). V was shortened by 6 bases and J by 7 bases, with 13 bases between the two germline ends. The CDR3 sequence is 13 residues long. The CDR3 region has the DNA TGTGCCAGCAGCAAAGGACAGTTCCAGCCCCAGCATTTT. It translates to CASSKGQFQPQHF.

V and J are TRBV30 and TRBJ2-1, with D maybe TRBD2 (5 bases). The germline gives CDR1 GTSNPN, CDR2 SVGIG (reference sequence). This CDR3 comprises 17 residues. Trimming removed 3 bases at V and 0 bases at J, with 18 bases between. The CDR3 DNA follows: TGTGCCTGGAGGAACATAAGAGCGGAGAGCTCCTACAATGAGCAGTTCTTC. Its protein is CAWRNIRAESSYNEQFF.

The chain carries TRBV2 and TRBJ1-3; TRBD1 might be the D (5 bases). Germline values: CDR1 SNHLY, CDR2 FYNNEI. This CDR3 has 14 residues. Trimming stripped 6 bases from V and 4 bases from J, with 13 bases between. The CDR3 sequence: CASSSRAGGNTIYF. CDR3 bases: TGTGCCAGCAGCAGCAGGGCAGGAGGAAACACCATATATTTT.

The genes are TRBV7-2 and TRBJ1-4, with 7 bases matching TRBD1. The V gene's germline CDR1 is SGHTA and CDR2 FQGNSA. This CDR3 is 17 amino acids long. The trim removed 1 base at V and 4 bases at J, leaving 9 bases unmatched. The CDR3 protein is CASSLGRPGGGNEKLFF. The CDR3 DNA sequence: TGTGCCAGCAGCTTAGGTCGTCCAGGGGGAGGTAATGAAAAACTGTTTTTT.

The J gene is TRBJ2-5, the V gene TRBV28; 7 bases match TRBD1. Germline V CDR1 and CDR2: MDHEN, SYDVKM. This CDR3 comprises 15 residues. V dropped 5 bases and J dropped 3; count of bases not matched to a gene: 9. CDR3 DNA sequence: TGTGCCAGCAGTGAACGAGGGACAGAAAAAGAGACCCAGTACTTC. Its protein is CASSERGTEKETQYF.

The chain joins TRBV24-1 to TRBJ2-3, with a weak D call TRBD1 (5 bases). Germline assignment: CDR1 KGHDR and CDR2 SFDVKD. Trimming took off 0 bases at V and 8 bases at J, with 11 bases between the two ends. CDR3 size: 14 residues. CDR3 sequence (DNA): TGTGCCACCAGTGATTTGGGATACAGGAGTACGCAGTATTTT. Translated, it gives CATSDLGYRSTQYF.

The chain links TRBV6-2 or TRBV6-3 to TRBJ1-2, with 9 nucleotides matching TRBD1. Germline values: CDR1 MNHEY, CDR2 SVGEGT. The CDR3 consists of 13 residues. V lost 6 bases and J lost 8; bases outside the gene matches: 7. Written as DNA, the CDR3 is TGTGCCAGCAGCCCACAGGGGGCAGGCGGCTACACCTTC. Translating gives CASSPQGAGGYTF.

This chain uses TRBV4-1 with TRBJ2-5, with TRBD2 matching 7 bases. Per the germline V gene, CDR1 is MGHRA and CDR2 is YSYEKL. Trimming at V came to 3 bases and at J to 3 bases, leaving 4 bases not matched to a gene. This CDR3 is 14 amino acids long. CDR3 residues: CASSQFAGEETQYF. The CDR3 region has the DNA TGCGCCAGCAGCCAGTTCGCGGGAGAAGAGACCCAGTACTTC.

A single count supports this clone. This rearrangement joins TRBV6-5 to TRBJ1-6; 9 bases are a match to TRBD1. The CDR3 consists of 15 residues. Germline-derived CDR1 and CDR2 are MNHEY and SVGAGI. The V and J ends lost 10 bases and 8 bases, in that order; junction bases with no gene match: 12. In DNA, the CDR3 is TGTGCCACCGAAACAGGGGGCGCGTTTGATTCACCCCTCCACTTT. Translation gives CATETGGAFDSPLHF.

The chain joins TRBV20-1 to TRBJ1-1; a possible D gene is TRBD1 (6 bases). Germline V gene sequence: CDR1 DFQATT, CDR2 SNEGSKA (reference sequence). This CDR3 is 13 amino acids long. Between the trimmed V and J ends, which lost 3 bases and 6 bases, there was a span of 14 bases. The chain's CDR3 is CSASWDTFSEAFF. Written as DNA, the CDR3 is TGCAGTGCTAGTTGGGACACATTCTCTGAAGCTTTCTTT.

The chain combines TRBV4-2 with TRBJ1-5, with 7 bases identical to TRBD1. The CDR3 contains 15 residues. J was trimmed by 7 bases and V by 4 bases; bases with no gene match: 10. Germline CDR1 and CDR2: LGHNA and YNFKEQ. Written as DNA, the CDR3 is TGTGCCAGCAGCCCCCTGGACAGGTCGGGCCAGCCCCAGCATTTT. It translates to CASSPLDRSGQPQHF.

The CDR3 sequence is CASNPGQNYGYTF. CDR3 coding DNA: TGTGCCAGTAATCCGGGACAGAACTATGGCTACACCTTC. This sequence joins TRBV19 and TRBJ1-2, with 7 positions matching TRBD1. The germline V gene has CDR1 LNHDA and CDR2 SQIVND (reference sequence). The CDR3 consists of 13 residues. V shed 7 bases and J 2 bases; nucleotides not matched to a gene: 4. Using reference TRBV19 and TRBJ1-2 for the parts outside the CDR3, the full variable domain is DGGITQSPKYLFRKEGQNVTLSCEQNLNHDAMYWYRQDPGQGLRLIYYSQIVNDFQKGDIAEGYSVSREKKESFPLTVTSAQKNPTAFYLCASNPGQNYGYTFGSGTRLTVV.

With respect to this clone: Additional DNA sequences in this sample encode the identical CDR3. This chain uses TRBV6-6 with TRBJ2-5; D remains unclear. Deletions cut 2 bases from V and 4 bases from J, with 2 bases between. The CDR3 has 11 residues. Germline V gene sequence: CDR1 MNHNY, CDR2 SVGAGI (reference sequence). The CDR3 region is CASSYRETQYF. The CDR3 DNA follows: TGTGCCAGCAGTTACCGAGAGACCCAGTACTTC.

The V call is TRBV14, the J call TRBJ2-5; D possibly corresponds to TRBD1 (5 bases). V was trimmed by 3 bases and J by 1 base, leaving 9 bases between them. Germline V lookup: CDR1 SGHDN, CDR2 FVKESK. CDR3 length: 14 amino acids. CDR3 loop: CASSHRVVQETQYF. CDR3 nucleotide sequence: TGTGCCAGCAGCCACAGGGTTGTCCAAGAGACCCAGTACTTC.

This CDR3 reads CASSQGTESYGYTF. The CDR3 bases are TGCGCCAGCAGCCAAGGAACAGAGTCCTATGGCTACACCTTC. The J gene is TRBJ1-2, the V gene TRBV4-1; D gene ambiguous. Between the trimmed V and J ends, which lost 1 base and 4 bases, there was a span of 10 bases. The CDR3 has 14 amino acids. Germline-derived CDR1 and CDR2 are MGHRA and YSYEKL.

This chain connects TRBV10-2 to TRBJ2-1; TRBD2 agrees at 9 bases. The length of the CDR3 is 14 residues. Trimming removed 3 bases from V and 6 bases from J; junction bases left unmatched: 3. Germline-derived CDR1 and CDR2 are WSHSY and SAAADI. Here the CDR3 reads CASSEPGLANEQFF. CDR3 nucleotide sequence: TGCGCCAGCAGTGAACCGGGACTAGCCAATGAGCAGTTCTTC.

The chain recombines TRBV20-1 with TRBJ1-4, with 7 bases that match TRBD1. The CDR3 is 11 amino acids. With 3 bases clipped from V and 16 bases from J, the junction kept 8 bases outside the gene matches. Germline lookup yields CDR1 DFQATT and CDR2 SNEGSKA (reference sequence). The CDR3 loop is CSASKGANPFF. CDR3 nucleotides: TGCAGTGCTAGTAAGGGGGCGAATCCGTTTTTT.